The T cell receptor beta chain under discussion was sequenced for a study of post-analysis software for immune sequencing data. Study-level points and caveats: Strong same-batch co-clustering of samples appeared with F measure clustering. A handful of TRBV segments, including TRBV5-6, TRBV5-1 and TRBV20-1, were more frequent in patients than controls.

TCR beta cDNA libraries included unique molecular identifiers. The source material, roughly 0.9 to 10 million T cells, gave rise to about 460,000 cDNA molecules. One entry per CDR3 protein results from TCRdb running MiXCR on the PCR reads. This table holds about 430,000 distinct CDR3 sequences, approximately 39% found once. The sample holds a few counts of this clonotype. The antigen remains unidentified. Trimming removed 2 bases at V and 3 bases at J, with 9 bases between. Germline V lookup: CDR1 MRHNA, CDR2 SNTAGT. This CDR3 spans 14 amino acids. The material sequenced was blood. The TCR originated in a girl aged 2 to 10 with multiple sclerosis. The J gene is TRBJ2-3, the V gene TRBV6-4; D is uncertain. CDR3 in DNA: TGTGCCAGCAGTGACGGGATGCGGACAGATACGCAGTATTTT. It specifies CASSDGMRTDTQYF.